Below, 17 T cell receptor beta chains from the same sample are listed, as sequenced in a study of blood T cell repertoires in COVID-19. TCRdb keeps only in-frame clones here, not all; method: immunoSEQ multiplex PCR. The sample holds about 58,000 clones, 75% to 85% seen once. Sequenced material: peripheral blood. All receptors come from a man aged 60-69 years with COVID-19, enrolled during active disease.

V gene TRBV9 combines with J gene TRBJ2-1; a weak D match, TRBD2 (6 bases). The CDR3 is made up of 16 amino acids. CDR1 is SGDLS and CDR2 is YYNGEE in the germline V gene. Trimming took off 0 bases at V and 3 bases at J, with 13 bases between the two ends. This CDR3 reads CASSVAGGRDYNEQFF. CDR3 nucleotides: TGTGCCAGCAGCGTAGCCGGGGGAAGGGACTACAATGAGCAGTTCTTC.

V and J are TRBV11-3 and TRBJ1-2, with D hard to call. The CDR3 length is 14 residues. Germline V gene data show CDR1 as SGHNT and CDR2 as YENEEA. V gave up 1 base and J gave up 8 bases, with 14 bases separating them. CDR3 sequence (DNA): TGTGCCAGCAGCTTAGGCCAGACTTCGCGGGGCTACACCTTC. Protein product: CASSLGQTSRGYTF.

This chain joins TRBV9 and TRBJ2-1; D is possibly TRBD2 (6 bases). Trimming took off 0 bases at V and 0 bases at J, with 13 bases between the two ends. This CDR3 is 17 amino acids long. CDR1 and CDR2 (germline): SGDLS, YYNGEE. DNA of the CDR3: TGTGCCAGCAGCGTAGCGGGAGTAGCGGCCTCCTACAATGAGCAGTTCTTC. Amino acids: CASSVAGVAASYNEQFF.

V usage is TRBV6-5 and J usage is TRBJ2-7, with D possibly being TRBD2 (7 bases). The CDR3 is made up of 14 amino acids. Germline CDR1 reads MNHEY; CDR2 reads SVGAGI. V shed 5 bases and J shed 2 bases, with 13 bases lying between them. For the CDR3, the DNA is TGTGCCAGCAGTAAGCCGGGGGGCCCCTACGAGCAGTACTTC. It encodes CASSKPGGPYEQYF.

V gene TRBV5-5 combines with J gene TRBJ2-2; a weak D match, TRBD1 (6 bases). The V end was cut by 4 bases, the J end by 4 bases, with 23 bases between. Germline CDR1 SGHKS, CDR2 YYEKEE (reference sequence). This CDR3 has 18 amino acids. The CDR3 loop is CASSVAPGTPRSTGELFF. The DNA for the CDR3 is TGTGCCAGCAGCGTAGCTCCCGGGACACCACGAAGCACCGGGGAGCTGTTTTTT. The full variable domain, in which reference TRBV5-5 and TRBJ2-2 provide the parts outside the CDR3, is DAGVTQSPTHLIKTRGQQVTLRCSPISGHKSVSWYQQVLGQGPQFIFQYYEKEERGRGNFPDRFSARQFPNYSSELNVNALLLGDSALYLCASSVAPGTPRSTGELFFGEGSRLTVL.

The CDR3, as DNA: TGTGCCAGCCTCGCATCGGATGAGCAGTTCTTC. This gives the protein CASLASDEQFF. This rearrangement joins TRBV18 to TRBJ2-1; D uncertain. Trimming cost V 8 bases and J 8 bases, with 10 bases left between them. Germline V gives CDR1 KGHSH, CDR2 LQKENI. This CDR3 spans 11 amino acids.

This sequence joins TRBV6-6 and TRBJ1-4; D call uncertain. The CDR3 has 13 residues. Deletions cut 4 bases from V and 8 bases from J, with 11 bases between. Germline CDR1 and CDR2: MNHNY and SVGAGI (reference sequence). CDR3 loop: CASSSQAWEKLFF. CDR3 DNA: TGTGCCAGCAGTTCCCAGGCCTGGGAAAAACTGTTTTTT.

The chain is built from TRBV6-5 and TRBJ1-1, with 9 bases matching TRBD1. CDR1 is MNHEY and CDR2 is SVGAGI in the germline V gene. The CDR3 has 15 residues. J lost 4 bases, V lost 5 bases, and 8 bases had no gene match. The CDR3 is CASSNLRDRATEAFF. The CDR3 DNA follows: TGTGCCAGCAGTAACCTCCGGGACAGGGCCACTGAAGCTTTCTTT.

The chain recombines TRBV7-2 with TRBJ1-5; 7 bases match TRBD1. Germline assignment: CDR1 SGHTA and CDR2 FQGNSA. V dropped 5 bases and J dropped 3; count of bases not matched to a gene: 7. The CDR3 runs to 15 residues. In nucleotides, the CDR3 is TGTGCCAGCAGCCAGGGTGACAGGGACAATCAGCCCCAGCATTTT. Amino acids: CASSQGDRDNQPQHF.

The chain links TRBV27 to TRBJ1-1; 7 nucleotides agree with TRBD1. CDR3 size: 16 residues. The V segment lost 4 bases and the J segment 0 bases; nucleotides outside the gene matches: 8. The V gene's germline CDR1 is MNHEY and CDR2 SMNVEV (reference sequence). The CDR3 DNA sequence: TGTGCCAGCAGTTCCGACAGGGTGACCATGAACACTGAAGCTTTCTTT. Protein product: CASSSDRVTMNTEAFF.

This clone was picked up one time. The V call is TRBV5-1, the J call TRBJ2-5, with 10 nucleotides matching TRBD1. The CDR3 runs 16 residues. The V and J ends lost 4 bases and 5 bases, in that order; junction bases with no gene match: 11. Germline CDR1 is SGHRS and CDR2 is YFSETQ. Here the CDR3 DNA reads TGCGCCAGCAGCATAACGGGACAGGGGTTAGGGGAGACCCAGTACTTC. Residues: CASSITGQGLGETQYF.

The CDR3 here is CATSSAGSYGYTF. Here the CDR3 DNA reads TGTGCCACCAGCAGTGCAGGGTCCTATGGCTACACCTTC. The V gene is TRBV15, the J gene TRBJ1-2, with D possibly TRBD1 on 5 matching bases. Trimming cost V 3 bases and J 4 bases, with 9 bases left between them. The germline V gene encodes CDR1 LNHNV and CDR2 YYDKDF (reference sequence). The CDR3 is 13 residues long.

The chain uses TRBV2 and TRBJ1-3; a weak D match, TRBD1 (6 bases). CDR1 is SNHLY and CDR2 is FYNNEI in the germline V gene. The CDR3 runs 14 residues. Between the trimmed V and J ends, which lost 9 bases and 0 bases, there was a span of 12 bases. The CDR3 spells CASRDTSSGNTIYF. The CDR3 DNA follows: TGTGCCAGTCGGGACACAAGCTCTGGAAACACCATATATTTT.

On this clone itself: The junction does not match germline at one end; this may be a read error. V is TRBV7-7 and J is TRBJ1-1; TRBD1 is a possible D gene (5 bases). The germline gives CDR1 SSHAT, CDR2 FNYEAQ (reference sequence). The CDR3 loop spans 16 amino acids. The CDR3 loop is CASSKLSTGANTEAFF. CDR3 in DNA: TGTGCTAGCAGCAAGCTATCGACTGGGGCGAACACTGAAGCTTTCTTT.

The V call is TRBV5-6, the J call TRBJ2-4; 8 bases are shared with TRBD2. This CDR3 is built from 14 residues. Unmatched junction bases numbered 7, after V lost 4 bases and J lost 7 bases. Per the germline V gene, CDR1 is SGHDT and CDR2 is YYEEEE. The CDR3 reads CASSPAGGGNIQYF. The CDR3 nucleotides are TGTGCCAGCAGCCCTGCGGGGGGCGGGAACATTCAGTACTTC.

The chain has TRBV6-8 and TRBJ2-7; D possibly corresponds to TRBD2 (5 bases). Trimming shortened V by 2 bases and J by 12 bases, and 20 bases separated the two germline ends. The CDR3 length is 14 residues. Per germline, CDR1 MNHGY and CDR2 SAAAGT. This CDR3 is CASSYKGRALATYF. In nucleotides, the CDR3 is TGTGCCAGCAGTTACAAAGGGAGAGCCTTGGCTACGTACTTC.

The V and J genes are TRBV14 and TRBJ2-5; D not resolved. Per germline, CDR1 SGHDN and CDR2 FVKESK. V lost 2 bases and J 7 bases, leaving 14 bases between the germline ends. The CDR3 runs to 14 residues. The CDR3 region is CASSQTRPPWTQYF. CDR3 nucleotide sequence: TGTGCCAGCAGCCAAACGCGGCCCCCCTGGACCCAGTACTTC.